The entry that follows covers one T cell receptor beta chain sequence. Its target is not known. The length of the CDR3 is 11 residues. Trimming cost V 3 bases and J 5 bases, with 8 bases left between them. Germline assignment: CDR1 DFQATT and CDR2 SNEGSKA (reference sequence). This entry belongs to a study of T cells after posttransplantation cyclophosphamide. Profiled with immunoSEQ multiplex PCR; TCRdb holds only in-frame clones, not every one. The sample includes roughly 15,000 clones, roughly 80% of them seen just once. Study-wide results and limits: Recipient CMV seropositivity and CMV reactivation strongly tracked TRB clonality. Later post-transplant blood repertoires were often dominated by donor CD8+ memory clones.

Control samples came 1 year after myeloablative marrow transplants with methotrexate plus calcineurin inhibitor. The sequence derives from a male patient between 25 and 39 years old who received an allogeneic stem cell transplant from an unrelated donor, was CMV-positive, and had acute and chronic GVHD. Some of the T cells may derive from the graft donor. The rearrangement links TRBV20-1 to TRBJ2-7; D is unresolved. The sequencing here drew on PBMCs, taken 410 to 450 days after allogeneic stem cell transplant with calcineurin inhibitor and methotrexate. The CDR3: CSASRRDEQYF. As DNA, the CDR3 is TGCAGTGCTAGTCGTCGGGACGAGCAGTACTTC.